Sequencing of this T cell receptor (beta chain) was carried out in a study of blood T cell repertoires in COVID-19. Using immunoSEQ multiplex PCR, the repertoire was profiled, and TCRdb retains in-frame clones only, with some absent. The profile shows 250,000 or so clones, approximately 90% of them singletons. This clone showed up just once. The CDR3 contains 14 residues. The germline V gene has CDR1 SGHTA and CDR2 FQGNSA. Trimming cost V 5 bases and J 6 bases; bases outside gene matches: 9. V usage is TRBV7-2 and J usage is TRBJ1-1; the match to TRBD1 covers 7 bases. Sequencing input: PBMCs or T cells enriched from blood (not recorded which). This TCR came from a man between 40 and 49 years old who had recovered from COVID-19. In DNA form, the CDR3 reads TGTGCCAGCAGCATACCGGGACAGTTGCCTGAAGCTTTCTTT. It is translated as CASSIPGQLPEAFF.